This passage covers 26 T cell receptor beta chains from one sample sequenced in a study. TCRdb reprocessed the 5' RACE reads via MiXCR and lists one record per CDR3 protein. Here the sample spans around 50,000 distinct CDR3 sequences, around a quarter being singletons. The sample was tumor-infiltrating memory CD4+ T cells sorted from the breast tumor. The subset is: memory CD4+ T cells, CD4+CD45RO+CD25-. All receptors come from a female donor with breast cancer.

This clonotype was seen once. The rearrangement joins TRBV4-2 to TRBJ1-6, with D unclear. CDR1 is LGHNA and CDR2 is YNFKEQ in the germline V gene. The V gene lost 0 bases and the J gene lost 3 bases, with 9 bases spanning the gap. The CDR3 consists of 16 residues. The CDR3 DNA reads TGTGCCAGCAGCCAAGATAAAGGCCTCTATAATTCACCCCTCCACTTT. Its translation: CASSQDKGLYNSPLHF.

In this sample, this clonotype turned up many times. The genes are TRBV29-1 and TRBJ2-5; D ambiguous. CDR1 and CDR2 (germline): SQVTM, ANQGSEA. CDR3 length: 10 residues. V was clipped by 4 bases and J by 5 bases, with 5 bases between them. The DNA of the CDR3 is TGCAGCGTTGTTCGGGAGACCCAGTACTTC. Protein sequence: CSVVRETQYF. The full variable domain, rest sourced from reference TRBV29-1 and TRBJ2-5, is SAVISQKPSRDICQRGTSLTIQCQVDSQVTMMFWYRQQPGQSLTLIATANQGSEATYESGFVIDKFPISRPNLTFSTLTVSNMSPEDSSIYLCSVVRETQYFGPGTRLLVL.

This clonotype appeared a few times. This chain joins TRBV5-1 and TRBJ1-4; D not resolved. Germline V gives CDR1 SGHRS, CDR2 YFSETQ. Trimming stripped 4 bases from V and 6 bases from J, with 13 bases between. CDR3 size: 14 residues. The CDR3 region is CASSTGPGDEKLFF. As DNA, the CDR3 is TGCGCCAGCAGCACGGGCCCGGGTGATGAAAAACTGTTTTTT.

With respect to this clonotype: At one end the junction does not follow the germline gene, possibly because of a read error. The chain links TRBV6-6 to TRBJ1-1; the D is unclear. CDR1 and CDR2 (germline): MNHNY, SVGAGI (reference sequence). The CDR3 is made up of 12 amino acids. The CDR3 DNA sequence: TGTGCCAGCAGTTACATCCCAGACGAAGCTTCCTTT. Its translation is CASSYIPDEASF.

This clonotype was observed a few times. The rearrangement uses TRBV5-6 and TRBJ1-2, with D uncertain. The CDR3 contains 12 residues. V lost 0 bases and J lost 6, with 6 bases in between. CDR1 and CDR2 (germline): SGHDT, YYEEEE. The chain's CDR3 is CASSLVQNGYTF. DNA for the CDR3: TGTGCCAGCAGCTTGGTACAGAATGGCTACACCTTC.

This clonotype was observed a handful of times. This sequence joins TRBV25-1 and TRBJ2-2, with 9 bases matching TRBD1. V dropped 2 bases and J dropped 7; count of bases not matched to a gene: 5. CDR1 and CDR2 from the germline V gene are MGHDK and SYGVNS. The length of the CDR3 is 15 residues. The CDR3 spells CASSETGGASGELFF. DNA for the CDR3: TGTGCCAGCAGTGAAACAGGGGGCGCCAGCGGGGAGCTGTTTTTT.

In DNA form, the CDR3 reads TGTGCCAGCAGTGAAGAGATTGGGAAGATGAACACTGAAGCTTTCTTT. It specifies CASSEEIGKMNTEAFF. The chain combines TRBV6-1 with TRBJ1-1; D is undetermined. CDR3 length equals 16 residues. V lost 1 base and J 0 bases, leaving 12 bases between the germline ends. Per the germline V gene, CDR1 is MNHNS and CDR2 is SASEGT.

The CDR3 DNA reads TGCAGTGCTAGTAGGGGGACGGACAGCTCCTACGAGCAGTACTTC. Its translation: CSASRGTDSSYEQYF. This chain joins TRBV20-1 and TRBJ2-7, with a tentative D call TRBD1 (6 bases). Germline CDR1 is DFQATT and CDR2 is SNEGSKA (reference sequence). The CDR3 is 15 amino acids. Trimming took 3 bases from V and 0 from J, leaving 15 bases between them.

This clonotype is medium-sized in the sample. The rearrangement joins TRBV6-1 to TRBJ2-1, with D perhaps being TRBD1 or TRBD2 (5 bases each). The CDR3 has 18 residues. From germline, CDR1 is MNHNS and CDR2 SASEGT. V was clipped by 6 bases and J by 8 bases, with 29 bases between them. The CDR3 spells CASRPFSRTLGVVDEQFF. CDR3 sequence (DNA): TGTGCCAGCAGGCCGTTTAGCCGAACGTTGGGGGTTGTCGATGAGCAGTTCTTC.

As regards this clonotype: A much larger clone lies a single base off, so this may be a read error. This chain uses TRBV6-5 with TRBJ1-4, with no clear D. Germline V gene lookup returns CDR1 MNHEY and CDR2 SVGAGI. This CDR3 comprises 14 residues. Here the CDR3 reads CASSPPGSNEKLLF. DNA for the CDR3: TGTGCCAGCAGTCCCCCGGGCTCGAATGAAAAACTGCTTTTT.

The sample holds a few counts of this clonotype. CDR3 coding DNA: TGTGCCAGCAGCTTAACCGCTAGCGGGGGCTCCGATACGCAGTATTTT. Its translation: CASSLTASGGSDTQYF. The chain combines TRBV7-2 with TRBJ2-3, with 10 bases fitting TRBD2. Unmatched junction bases numbered 8, after V lost 2 bases and J lost 6 bases. CDR1 and CDR2 from the germline V gene are SGHTA and FQGNSA. This CDR3 contains 16 residues.

DNA of the CDR3: TGTGCCAGCAGTGGGTACTACGAGCAGTACTTC. Its translation: CASSGYYEQYF. This chain joins TRBV25-1 and TRBJ2-7; D uncertain. Trimming cost V 4 bases and J 3 bases, with 4 bases left between them. CDR3 length: 11 residues. The germline V gene encodes CDR1 MGHDK and CDR2 SYGVNS.

This chain links TRBV6-5 with TRBJ2-1; D possibly corresponds to TRBD2 (6 bases). Germline V lookup: CDR1 MNHEY, CDR2 SVGAGI. The V gene lost 8 bases and the J gene lost 6 bases, with 14 bases spanning the gap. The CDR3 totals 13 residues. CDR3 coding DNA: TGTGCCAGCGGGCGGGACCTACGCAATGAGCAGTTCTTC. This sequence encodes CASGRDLRNEQFF.

Details on this clonotype: Mismatch with germline at one junction end may stem from a read error. The chain is built from TRBV5-1 and TRBJ1-6; D gene uncertain. The V gene's germline CDR1 is SGHRS and CDR2 YFSETQ. This CDR3 is built from 9 residues. CDR3 amino acids: CTQNSPLHF. The CDR3 DNA sequence: TGTACGCAGAATTCACCCCTCCACTTT.

J is TRBJ1-2 and V is TRBV20-1, with D possibly being TRBD1 (6 bases). The CDR3 loop spans 17 amino acids. Trimming left V 6 bases short and J 1 base short, with 24 bases between. Germline V lookup: CDR1 DFQATT, CDR2 SNEGSKA (reference sequence). The CDR3 sequence is CSATQRPPGHHNYGYTF. CDR3 nucleotide sequence: TGCAGTGCCACACAACGTCCTCCGGGACACCATAACTATGGCTACACCTTC.

The chain links TRBV15 to TRBJ2-7; unclear D gene. V was pared by 0 bases and J by 2 bases, with 11 bases between. This CDR3 has 15 amino acids. Germline V gene lookup returns CDR1 LNHNV and CDR2 YYDKDF (reference sequence). This CDR3 reads CATSRDQRRAYEQYF. CDR3 DNA: TGTGCCACCAGCAGAGATCAGCGACGGGCCTACGAGCAGTACTTC.

This clonotype has a handful of counts. The rearrangement joins TRBV5-8 to TRBJ2-5; possible D gene TRBD1, 6 bases. Germline V lookup: CDR1 SGHTS, CDR2 YDEGEE. The CDR3 length is 17 residues. The V end lost 2 bases, the J end lost 4 bases, and 21 bases lay between the germline ends. The CDR3: CASSLSTGYTTRETQYF. CDR3 DNA: TGTGCCAGCAGCTTATCAACAGGGTATACTACAAGAGAGACCCAGTACTTC.

The chain employs TRBV7-9 and TRBJ1-1; D uncertain. Trimming cost V 3 bases and J 6 bases, with 14 bases left between them. CDR1 is SEHNR, CDR2 FQNEAQ, per germline (reference sequence). This CDR3 has 14 residues. The CDR3 DNA follows: TGTGCCAGCAGCTTTGGGCGTGGGTTAGCTGAAGCTTTCTTT. It translates to CASSFGRGLAEAFF.

This clonotype was observed a few times. This chain connects TRBV25-1 to TRBJ1-3, with a tentative D call TRBD1 (6 bases). Looked up from germline, CDR1 is MGHDK and CDR2 is SYGVNS. The V end lost 2 bases, the J end lost 0 bases, and 8 bases lay between the germline ends. The CDR3 has 15 amino acids. The CDR3 reads CASSEGGFSGNTIYF. CDR3 DNA sequence: TGTGCCAGCAGTGAAGGGGGCTTCTCTGGAAACACCATATATTTT.

This chain joins TRBV2 and TRBJ1-5; 7 nucleotides line up with TRBD1. V dropped 10 bases and J dropped 2; count of bases not matched to a gene: 5. The CDR3 has 13 amino acids. Germline V gene data show CDR1 as SNHLY and CDR2 as FYNNEI. As DNA, the CDR3 is TGTGCCACTCAGGGGGATGGCAATCAGCCCCAGCATTTT. Residues: CATQGDGNQPQHF.

The rearrangement uses TRBV7-9 and TRBJ1-2, with D possibly TRBD1 on 5 matching bases. Germline assignment: CDR1 SEHNR and CDR2 FQNEAQ (reference sequence). Trimming pared 5 bases from V and 8 bases from J, leaving 21 bases between. The CDR3 contains 15 residues. The CDR3: CASSRSGQGGDGYTF. In nucleotides, the CDR3 is TGTGCCAGCAGCCGTTCGGGTCAGGGAGGGGACGGCTACACCTTC. Complete variable domain (other parts from reference TRBV7-9 and TRBJ1-2): DTGVSQNPRHKITKRGQNVTFRCDPISEHNRLYWYRQTLGQGPEFLTYFQNEAQLEKSRLLSDRFSAERPKGSFSTLEIQRTEQGDSAMYLCASSRSGQGGDGYTFGSGTRLTVV.

The J gene is TRBJ1-6, the V gene TRBV27; no definite D call. The CDR3 covers 12 residues. V dropped 8 bases and J dropped 6 bases, with 8 bases sitting between them. Germline V gene sequence: CDR1 MNHEY, CDR2 SMNVEV (reference sequence). CDR3 sequence reads: CASGQFNSPLHF. CDR3 in DNA: TGTGCCAGCGGCCAGTTTAATTCACCCCTCCACTTT.

The chain couples TRBV7-1 to TRBJ2-7, with D tentatively TRBD2 (7 bases). TRBV7-1 carries the ORF label, with uncertain function. V shed 4 bases and J shed 4 bases, with 14 bases lying between them. The CDR3 is made up of 14 amino acids. The CDR3, as DNA: TGTGCCAGCAGCTGGGGGGGCGGCGAGTACGAGCAGTACTTC. Amino acid sequence: CASSWGGGEYEQYF.

V usage is TRBV20-1 and J usage is TRBJ1-1; no definite D call. CDR3 size: 14 residues. Trimming left V 0 bases short and J 2 bases short, with 10 bases between. The germline V gene encodes CDR1 DFQATT and CDR2 SNEGSKA (reference sequence). The CDR3 region has the DNA TGCAGTGCTAGAGATTTCGGCAGAAACACTGAAGCTTTCTTT. This sequence encodes CSARDFGRNTEAFF.

This clonotype was picked up a small number of times. V usage is TRBV7-9 and J usage is TRBJ2-7; tentative D call: TRBD1 (6 bases). V was trimmed by 0 bases and J by 3 bases, leaving 12 bases between them. This CDR3 comprises 15 residues. Germline V lookup: CDR1 SEHNR, CDR2 FQNEAQ (reference sequence). The CDR3 nucleotides are TGTGCCAGCAGCTTAGCGAGTTTACAGGGCTACGAGCAGTACTTC. This translates into CASSLASLQGYEQYF.

The V gene is TRBV5-1, the J gene TRBJ1-6; D remains unclear. The CDR3 is 17 residues long. CDR1 is SGHRS and CDR2 is YFSETQ in the germline V gene. Trimming took off 4 bases at V and 7 bases at J, with 21 bases between the two ends. Here the CDR3 DNA reads TGCGCCAGCAGCCCGAATACCTGGCGAGAAGGAAATTCACCCCTCCACTTT. This gives the protein CASSPNTWREGNSPLHF.